The 32 T cell receptor beta chains below all came from one sample that was sequenced in a study of post-analysis software for immune sequencing data. Unique molecular identifiers tagged the TCR beta cDNA libraries. One entry per CDR3 protein, called by TCRdb with MiXCR from the PCR reads. The data show a few hundred thousand distinct CDR3 sequences, with around a third seen just once and under 15% held by the top ten. Study-wide findings and caveats: There were a handful of TRBV segments more frequent in patients than controls, and TRBV5-6, TRBV5-1 and TRBV20-1 were among them.

Which antigens these TCRs recognize remains unknown. The specimen was blood. Source of these receptors: a girl aged 5-17 years with multiple sclerosis.

This sequence joins TRBV29-1 and TRBJ2-1; TRBD2 matches at 9 bases. CDR3 size: 15 residues. In germline, CDR1 is SQVTM, CDR2 ANQGSEA. Trimming cost V 6 bases and J 5 bases; bases outside gene matches: 11. The CDR3 DNA sequence: TGCAGCGTGCGGGGGGGTGGGGCAGGCGACAATGAGCAGTTCTTC. Its translation: CSVRGGGAGDNEQFF.

The V and J genes are TRBV11-2 and TRBJ1-1; no definite D call. V dropped 2 bases and J dropped 0 bases, with 13 bases sitting between them. CDR3 length equals 16 residues. Germline V lookup: CDR1 SGHAT, CDR2 FQNNGV. CDR3 sequence: CASSLTQARLNTEAFF. In nucleotides, the CDR3 is TGTGCCAGCAGCTTAACCCAGGCCCGGCTGAACACTGAAGCTTTCTTT.

CDR3 in amino acids: CASSSYSGSYEQYF. Written as DNA, the CDR3 is TGTGCCAGCAGTTCTTATAGCGGGTCTTACGAGCAGTACTTC. The chain is built from TRBV7-9 and TRBJ2-7; 7 bases are shared with TRBD2. Germline loops: CDR1 SEHNR, CDR2 FQNEAQ (reference sequence). CDR3 length equals 14 residues. The V and J ends lost 6 bases and 4 bases, in that order; junction bases with no gene match: 9.

The J gene is TRBJ2-5, the V gene TRBV19; a possible D gene is TRBD2 (5 bases). Germline lookup yields CDR1 LNHDA and CDR2 SQIVND (reference sequence). This CDR3 comprises 14 residues. The V end was cut by 8 bases, the J end by 5 bases, with 18 bases between. The CDR3, as DNA: TGTGCCAGTGGGAGTATTGGGAATCGGGAGACCCAGTACTTC. Its protein is CASGSIGNRETQYF.

This clonotype was seen more than once but under ten times. This chain joins TRBV28 and TRBJ1-2; 7 nucleotides line up with TRBD1. The CDR3 contains 12 residues. Germline values: CDR1 MDHEN, CDR2 SYDVKM. With V trimmed by 6 bases and J by 5 bases, 3 bases remained unmatched. The CDR3 reads CASRTRGYGYTF. CDR3 nucleotides: TGTGCCAGCAGGACCAGGGGGTATGGCTACACCTTC.

V and J are TRBV4-1 and TRBJ2-1; D might be TRBD2 (5 bases). Germline-derived CDR1 and CDR2 are MGHRA and YSYEKL. This CDR3 comprises 13 residues. The V end was cut by 0 bases, the J end by 8 bases, with 8 bases between. CDR3 sequence: CASSQDQDYEQFF. The CDR3 DNA reads TGCGCCAGCAGCCAAGACCAGGACTATGAGCAGTTCTTC.

The genes are TRBV5-5 and TRBJ1-6; maybe TRBD1 (6 bases). Germline V lookup: CDR1 SGHKS, CDR2 YYEKEE (reference sequence). The CDR3 runs to 17 residues. V was pared by 9 bases and J by 0 bases, with 19 bases between. The CDR3 protein is CANSPAGASSYNSPLHF. CDR3 DNA: TGTGCCAACAGTCCTGCGGGGGCTAGCTCCTATAATTCACCCCTCCACTTT.

The table lists this clonotype with a few counts. The rearrangement links TRBV27 to TRBJ2-5; D uncertain. The CDR3 length is 12 residues. The germline V gene encodes CDR1 MNHEY and CDR2 SMNVEV (reference sequence). The V end was cut by 6 bases, the J end by 11 bases, with 16 bases between. The CDR3 reads CASRRRRDEQYF. CDR3 sequence (DNA): TGTGCCAGCAGGCGACGTAGGGATGAGCAGTACTTC.

This clonotype was detected ten times or more. Mismatch with germline at one junction end may stem from a read error. The chain joins TRBV7-7 to TRBJ2-5; the D gene is possibly TRBD2 (5 bases). Germline V gene lookup returns CDR1 SSHAT and CDR2 FNYEAQ (reference sequence). This CDR3 spans 14 amino acids. The CDR3 nucleotides are TGTGCTAGCAGCCCGAGGGCTGATAAGGAGACCCAGTACTTC. This encodes CASSPRADKETQYF. Full variable domain (missing parts from reference TRBV7-7 and TRBJ2-5): GAGVSQSPRYKVTKRGQDVTLRCDPISSHATLYWYQQALGQGPEFLTYFNYEAQPDKSGLPSDRFSAERPEGSISTLTIQRTEQRDSAMYRCASSPRADKETQYFGPGTRLLVL.

V gene TRBV20-1 combines with J gene TRBJ2-1; 10 positions agree with TRBD1. Germline values: CDR1 DFQATT, CDR2 SNEGSKA (reference sequence). V trimming: 6 bases; J trimming: 3 bases; junction bases outside the gene matches: 5. The length of the CDR3 is 14 residues. The CDR3 is CSAGDRGYYNEQFF. CDR3 bases: TGCAGTGCCGGGGACAGGGGTTACTACAATGAGCAGTTCTTC.

This clonotype was recorded a few times. V and J are TRBV7-9 and TRBJ1-1; 7 nucleotides align to TRBD1. CDR3 size: 15 residues. With 5 bases clipped from V and 0 bases from J, the junction kept 6 bases outside the gene matches. The germline gives CDR1 SEHNR, CDR2 FQNEAQ (reference sequence). CDR3 coding DNA: TGTGCCAGCAGCGACCCAACAGGGGTGAACACTGAAGCTTTCTTT. Translating it yields CASSDPTGVNTEAFF. The full variable domain, in which reference TRBV7-9 and TRBJ1-1 provide the parts outside the CDR3, is DTGVSQNPRHKITKRGQNVTFRCDPISEHNRLYWYRQTLGQGPEFLTYFQNEAQLEKSRLLSDRFSAERPKGSFSTLEIQRTEQGDSAMYLCASSDPTGVNTEAFFGQGTRLTVV.

The gene calls are TRBV6-5 and TRBJ2-7, with D possibly TRBD1 on 6 matching bases. Trimming left V 5 bases short and J 2 bases short, with 13 bases between. This CDR3 comprises 14 residues. The germline V gene has CDR1 MNHEY and CDR2 SVGAGI. Here the CDR3 DNA reads TGTGCCAGCAGTCATCGGGACACCACCTACGAGCAGTACTTC. This codes for CASSHRDTTYEQYF.

The chain has TRBV9 and TRBJ1-2, with unresolved D. The CDR3 covers 15 residues. Germline CDR1 reads SGDLS; CDR2 reads YYNGEE. Trimming shortened V by 3 bases and J by 8 bases, and 20 bases separated the two germline ends. The CDR3 sequence is CASSALNTATRGYTF. CDR3 sequence (DNA): TGTGCCAGCAGCGCGCTTAATACGGCCACTAGGGGCTACACCTTC.

The CDR3 DNA sequence: TGTGCCACCAGGGTCAGGGGAGTTCGCAATCAGCCCCAGCATTTT. It codes for CATRVRGVRNQPQHF. V and J are TRBV24-1 and TRBJ1-5; perhaps TRBD1 as D (6 bases). V gave up 7 bases and J gave up 2 bases, with 14 bases separating them. The CDR3 is 15 amino acids. CDR1 is KGHDR and CDR2 is SFDVKD in the germline V gene.

This chain links TRBV7-2 with TRBJ2-5; D is possibly TRBD1 (6 bases). The CDR3 runs 15 residues. Between the trimmed V and J ends, which lost 6 bases and 2 bases, there was a span of 16 bases. Germline CDR1 and CDR2: SGHTA and FQGNSA. The CDR3 DNA sequence: TGTGCCAGCAGACGTAACACAGGGTCACAAGAGACCCAGTACTTC. Translated, it gives CASRRNTGSQETQYF. The full variable domain, in which reference TRBV7-2 and TRBJ2-5 provide the parts outside the CDR3, is GAGVSQSPSNKVTEKGKDVELRCDPISGHTALYWYRQSLGQGLEFLIYFQGNSAPDKSGLPSDRFSAERTGGSVSTLTIQRTQQEDSAVYLCASRRNTGSQETQYFGPGTRLLVL.

This clonotype appeared a few times. The genes are TRBV5-1 and TRBJ2-6; D may be TRBD1 (6 bases). The CDR3 is 19 amino acids. Germline values: CDR1 SGHRS, CDR2 YFSETQ. Trimming left V 0 bases short and J 0 bases short, with 16 bases between. CDR3 residues: CASSLVADSSYSGANVLTF. In nucleotides, the CDR3 is TGCGCCAGCAGCTTGGTGGCGGACAGTTCATACTCTGGGGCCAACGTCCTGACTTTC.

V usage is TRBV7-2 and J usage is TRBJ2-1, with 9 nucleotides matching TRBD2. This CDR3 is 15 amino acids long. Germline V gene data show CDR1 as SGHTA and CDR2 as FQGNSA. V lost 8 bases to trimming and J lost 5 bases; unmatched junction nucleotides: 10. CDR3 region: CASSKASGDHNEQFF. For the CDR3, the DNA is TGTGCCAGCTCTAAGGCTAGCGGGGATCACAATGAGCAGTTCTTC. Drawing the rest from reference TRBV7-2 and TRBJ2-1, the complete variable domain is GAGVSQSPSNKVTEKGKDVELRCDPISGHTALYWYRQSLGQGLEFLIYFQGNSAPDKSGLPSDRFSAERTGGSVSTLTIQRTQQEDSAVYLCASSKASGDHNEQFFGPGTRLTVL.

The chain links TRBV5-1 to TRBJ2-3; D call uncertain. The CDR3 sequence is 14 residues long. Germline lookup yields CDR1 SGHRS and CDR2 YFSETQ. Deletions cut 0 bases from V and 2 bases from J, with 7 bases between. The CDR3 here is CASSLDTFTDTQYF. The CDR3 nucleotides are TGCGCCAGCAGCTTGGATACATTCACAGATACGCAGTATTTT.

This clonotype has a handful of counts. The V gene is TRBV20-1, the J gene TRBJ2-5, with unresolved D. With 5 bases removed from V and 1 base from J, the gap between germline ends came to 17 bases. There are 15 residues in the CDR3. Per germline, CDR1 DFQATT and CDR2 SNEGSKA (reference sequence). The CDR3: CSALQDGLTQETQYF. The CDR3 DNA reads TGCAGTGCTCTCCAGGACGGCTTAACCCAAGAGACCCAGTACTTC.

This clonotype turned up a few times. This chain connects TRBV20-1 to TRBJ2-7; TRBD2 is a possible D gene (5 bases). Germline V gene sequence: CDR1 DFQATT, CDR2 SNEGSKA (reference sequence). The CDR3 contains 13 residues. V lost 3 bases to trimming and J lost 5 bases, with 14 bases between them. The chain's CDR3 is CSASATNGDEQYF. The CDR3 nucleotides read TGCAGTGCTAGTGCAACTAACGGGGACGAGCAGTACTTC.

A few counts support this clonotype. The gene calls are TRBV6-5 and TRBJ1-5, with D possibly being TRBD1 (6 bases). Germline V gene sequence: CDR1 MNHEY, CDR2 SVGAGI. V was cut by 3 bases and J by 7 bases, with 16 bases left in between. There are 15 residues in the CDR3. The CDR3 sequence is CASSYQQGLGQPQHF. CDR3 in DNA: TGTGCCAGCAGTTATCAGCAGGGGCTAGGACAGCCCCAGCATTTT.

This clonotype turned up a few times. The chain employs TRBV20-1 and TRBJ2-1, with 10 nucleotides matching TRBD1. This CDR3 comprises 14 residues. V trimming: 3 bases; J trimming: 6 bases; junction bases outside the gene matches: 5. Germline V CDR1 and CDR2: DFQATT, SNEGSKA (reference sequence). Here the CDR3 reads CSARDRGSGNEQFF. CDR3 in DNA: TGCAGTGCTAGGGACAGGGGGTCGGGCAATGAGCAGTTCTTC.

The chain has TRBV4-2 and TRBJ2-2; TRBD1 agrees at 7 bases. The CDR3 contains 15 residues. CDR1 LGHNA and CDR2 YNFKEQ come from the germline V gene. With 0 bases clipped from V and 7 bases from J, the junction kept 5 bases outside the gene matches. The CDR3 DNA follows: TGTGCCAGCAGCCAAGAATATCAGGGGGTCGGGGAGCTGTTTTTT. This codes for CASSQEYQGVGELFF.

This clonotype has a handful of counts. This chain connects TRBV4-1 to TRBJ2-3, with 10 bases matching TRBD2. Germline assignment: CDR1 MGHRA and CDR2 YSYEKL. The CDR3 has 17 amino acids. Losses at the gene ends were 8 bases for V and 8 bases for J; bases not matched to a gene: 19. This CDR3 reads CASRTLTSGEAKSTQYF. CDR3 nucleotide sequence: TGCGCCAGCCGAACCCTCACTAGCGGGGAGGCCAAGAGTACGCAGTATTTT.

This chain joins TRBV7-9 and TRBJ1-5; possibly TRBD1 for D (6 bases). CDR1 and CDR2 from the germline V gene are SEHNR and FQNEAQ (reference sequence). V was trimmed by 3 bases and J by 0 bases, leaving 9 bases between them. This CDR3 is built from 15 residues. The CDR3 DNA follows: TGTGCCAGCAGCTTGAACAGGGATAGCAATCAGCCCCAGCATTTT. This encodes CASSLNRDSNQPQHF.

In its sample, this clonotype was seen a few times. The chain recombines TRBV7-9 with TRBJ2-3, with D maybe TRBD2 (5 bases). Looked up from germline, CDR1 is SEHNR and CDR2 is FQNEAQ (reference sequence). V was trimmed by 5 bases and J by 8 bases, leaving 11 bases between them. The CDR3 has 12 amino acids. The CDR3 loop is CASSEDAGTQYF. The CDR3 nucleotides read TGTGCCAGCAGCGAAGACGCGGGTACGCAGTATTTT. The variable domain in full, with the rest retrieved from reference TRBV7-9 and TRBJ2-3, is DTGVSQNPRHKITKRGQNVTFRCDPISEHNRLYWYRQTLGQGPEFLTYFQNEAQLEKSRLLSDRFSAERPKGSFSTLEIQRTEQGDSAMYLCASSEDAGTQYFGPGTRLTVL.

The chain recombines TRBV20-1 with TRBJ2-1; no clear D. CDR1 and CDR2 from the germline V gene are DFQATT and SNEGSKA (reference sequence). The CDR3 contains 13 residues. V shed 0 bases and J shed 8 bases, with 11 bases lying between them. The CDR3, as DNA: TGCAGTGCTAGAGACAGCCTCCTCCATGAGCAGTTCTTC. Its protein product is CSARDSLLHEQFF.

This clonotype was observed once. The chain carries TRBV9 and TRBJ2-7, with TRBD2 matching 9 bases. The CDR3 spans 15 residues. The V and J ends lost 0 bases and 7 bases, in that order; junction bases with no gene match: 8. The germline gives CDR1 SGDLS, CDR2 YYNGEE. The CDR3 DNA reads TGTGCCAGCAGCGTAGCCGCCGGGACTAGCTATGAGCAGTACTTC. This sequence encodes CASSVAAGTSYEQYF.

This clonotype has more than one count but fewer than ten. The rearrangement uses TRBV6-5 and TRBJ2-1; TRBD1 is a possible D gene (5 bases). V lost 2 bases, J lost 7 bases, and 24 bases lay in between. The CDR3 spans 18 residues. Looked up from germline, CDR1 is MNHEY and CDR2 is SVGAGI. The CDR3 here is CASSYLYRPQKDFNEQFF. The CDR3 DNA sequence: TGTGCCAGCAGTTACCTATACAGGCCACAAAAGGATTTTAATGAGCAGTTCTTC.

This clonotype was counted between two and nine times. V and J are TRBV20-1 and TRBJ2-2; D is uncertain. Looked up from germline, CDR1 is DFQATT and CDR2 is SNEGSKA (reference sequence). This CDR3 has 15 amino acids. The V and J ends lost 3 bases and 5 bases respectively, with 16 bases between them. CDR3 bases: TGCAGTGCTAGTCTGGGTGGTATGGGAACCGGGGAGCTGTTTTTT. Amino acids: CSASLGGMGTGELFF.

The chain is built from TRBV24-1 and TRBJ2-3; 7 bases are shared with TRBD1. CDR3 length: 15 residues. CDR1 is KGHDR and CDR2 is SFDVKD in the germline V gene. V was pared by 5 bases and J by 0 bases, with 4 bases of the junction left unmatched. DNA of the CDR3: TGTGCCACCAGTGCCCAACAGGGGAGCACAGATACGCAGTATTTT. Residues: CATSAQQGSTDTQYF.

V gene TRBV6-2 or TRBV6-3 combines with J gene TRBJ2-1; D call uncertain. V shed 2 bases and J shed 7 bases, with 9 bases lying between them. This CDR3 comprises 13 residues. Germline loops: CDR1 MNHEY, CDR2 SVGEGT. The CDR3 nucleotides read TGTGCCAGCAGTTACCTCGCCCAGAATGAGCAGTTCTTC. Protein product: CASSYLAQNEQFF.